This T cell receptor (beta chain) was identified during a study of tumor-infiltrating lymphocytes in primary liver carcinoma. Study-wide background: The patient population consisted of men and women between 30 and 69 years of age.

A primer in the constant region served to generate TCR beta cDNA from around 500 ng of total RNA. Three-round nested multiplex PCR performed with slightly modified ARM-PCR produced the TCR beta libraries. For around 10 cycles apiece, the opening two PCR rounds ran with TRBV1-TRBV30 forward primers and a C-beta reverse primer. TCRdb used MiXCR to reprocess the multiplex PCR reads, holding one entry per CDR3 protein. The sample consists of 310,000 or so distinct CDR3 sequences, approximately 58% of them appearing once. Comment on this clonotype: The antigen is undetermined.

The germline gives CDR1 GTSNPN, CDR2 SVGIG (reference sequence). This CDR3 is 14 amino acids long. The junction had 9 bases not matched to a gene; V was cut back by 4 bases and J by 7 bases. Study-wide results and caveats: Bulk unsorted material prevented CD4+ and CD8+ repertoire comparison.

Unsorted whole blood supplied the blood RNA, and germline DNA was isolated too. No treatment had been given to the patients, who were chronically infected with HBV. The chain has TRBV30 and TRBJ1-5, with 8 bases matching TRBD1. The sequenced material came from peripheral blood. The sequence derives from a woman in her twenties or thirties with primary liver carcinoma and hepatitis B virus infection. This CDR3 is CAWTQDRENQPQHF. The CDR3 nucleotides read TGTGCCTGGACGCAGGACAGGGAGAACCAGCCCCAGCATTTT.